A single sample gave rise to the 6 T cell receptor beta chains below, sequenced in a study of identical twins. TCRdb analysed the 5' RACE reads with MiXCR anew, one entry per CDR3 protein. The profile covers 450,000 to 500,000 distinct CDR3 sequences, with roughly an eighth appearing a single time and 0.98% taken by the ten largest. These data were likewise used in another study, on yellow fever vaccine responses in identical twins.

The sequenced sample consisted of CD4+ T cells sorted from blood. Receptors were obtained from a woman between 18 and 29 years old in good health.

The CDR3 loop reads CASVPGLAGGAQYF. The DNA for the CDR3 is TGTGCCAGCGTCCCGGGACTAGCGGGAGGCGCCCAGTACTTC. The chain links TRBV12-3 or TRBV12-4 to TRBJ2-5, with 15 bases aligning to TRBD2. CDR3 length equals 14 residues. V shed 8 bases and J 9 bases; nucleotides not matched to a gene: 7.

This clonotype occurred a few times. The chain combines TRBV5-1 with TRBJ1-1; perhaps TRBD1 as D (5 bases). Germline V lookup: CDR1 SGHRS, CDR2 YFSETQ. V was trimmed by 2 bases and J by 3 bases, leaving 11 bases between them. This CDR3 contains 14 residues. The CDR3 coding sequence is TGCGCCAGCAGCTTTGAAACCAGGGACACTGAAGCTTTCTTT. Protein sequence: CASSFETRDTEAFF.

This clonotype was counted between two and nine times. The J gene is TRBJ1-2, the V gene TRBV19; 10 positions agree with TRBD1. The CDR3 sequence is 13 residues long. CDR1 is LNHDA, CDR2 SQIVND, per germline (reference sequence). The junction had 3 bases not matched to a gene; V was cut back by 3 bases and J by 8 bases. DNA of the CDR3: TGTGCCAGTAGTATGACAGGGGGCGAGGGCTACACCTTC. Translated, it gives CASSMTGGEGYTF.

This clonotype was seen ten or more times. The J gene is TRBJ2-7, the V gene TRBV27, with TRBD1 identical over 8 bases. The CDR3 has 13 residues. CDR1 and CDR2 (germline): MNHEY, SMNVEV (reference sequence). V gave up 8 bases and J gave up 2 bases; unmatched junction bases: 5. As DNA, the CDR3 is TGTGCCAGCCGGGGACAGGCCACCTACGAGCAGTACTTC. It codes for CASRGQATYEQYF.

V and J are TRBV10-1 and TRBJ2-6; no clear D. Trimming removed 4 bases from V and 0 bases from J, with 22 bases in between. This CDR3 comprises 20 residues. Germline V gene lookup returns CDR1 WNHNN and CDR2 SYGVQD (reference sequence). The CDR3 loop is CASSVKVKVSSSSGANVLTF. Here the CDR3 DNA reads TGCGCCAGCAGTGTTAAGGTTAAGGTATCCTCTTCCTCTGGGGCCAACGTCCTGACTTTC.

The DNA for the CDR3 is TGCAGTTCCCACGGTAGCGGGAGTCCCTACGAGCAGTACTTC. It translates to CSSHGSGSPYEQYF. The V gene is TRBV20-1, the J gene TRBJ2-7; 9 bases map to TRBD2. With V trimmed by 8 bases and J by 2 bases, 10 bases remained unmatched. The CDR3 contains 14 residues. Germline assignment: CDR1 DFQATT and CDR2 SNEGSKA (reference sequence).